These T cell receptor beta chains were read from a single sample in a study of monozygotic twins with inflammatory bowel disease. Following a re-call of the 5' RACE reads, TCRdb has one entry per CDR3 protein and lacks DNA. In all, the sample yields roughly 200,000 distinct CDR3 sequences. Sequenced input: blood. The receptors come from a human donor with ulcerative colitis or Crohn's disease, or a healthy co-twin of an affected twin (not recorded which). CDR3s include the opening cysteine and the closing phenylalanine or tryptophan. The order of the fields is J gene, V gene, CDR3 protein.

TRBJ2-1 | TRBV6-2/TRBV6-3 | CASSYSPGRGKVSKFYNEQFF
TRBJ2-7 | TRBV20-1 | CSATLDRDTWVYEQYF
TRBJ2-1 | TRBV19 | CASSIIRGATGDNEQFF
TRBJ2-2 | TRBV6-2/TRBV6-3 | CASSRQGATGELFF
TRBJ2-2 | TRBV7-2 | CASSLFDTGELFF
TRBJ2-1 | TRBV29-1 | CSVDRGSSYNEQFF
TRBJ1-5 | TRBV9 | CASSGDSRGQPQHF
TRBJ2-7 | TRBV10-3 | CAIRPRVEGSGEQYF
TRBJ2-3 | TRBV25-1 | CASSGPLSGRAERTQYF
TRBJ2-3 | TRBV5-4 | CASSFLGGASDTQYF
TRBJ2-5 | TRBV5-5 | CASSRTGQETQYF
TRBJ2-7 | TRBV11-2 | CASSRSQTGFEQYF
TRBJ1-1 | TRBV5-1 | CASSFGQGNTEAFF
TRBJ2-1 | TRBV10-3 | CAISDPGTSGLSDEQFF
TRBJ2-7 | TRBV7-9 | CASSLGANYEQYF
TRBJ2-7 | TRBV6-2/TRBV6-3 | CASSYSVVGAGGYEQYF
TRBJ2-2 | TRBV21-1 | CASRSRGARTGELFF
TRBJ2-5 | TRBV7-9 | CASSRTGFGETQYF
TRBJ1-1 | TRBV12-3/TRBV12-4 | CASSPGQSYEAFF
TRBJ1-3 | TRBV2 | CASSRTGNTIYF
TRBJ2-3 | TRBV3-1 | CASSSRSGGADTQYF
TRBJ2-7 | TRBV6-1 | CASSATSGRSYEQYF
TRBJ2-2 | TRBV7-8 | CATNWAITNTGELFF
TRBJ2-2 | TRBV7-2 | CASSPRSGGRTGELFF
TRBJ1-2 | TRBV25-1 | CASSDGTRRYYGYTF
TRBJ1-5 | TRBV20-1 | CSAALGGGNNQPQHF
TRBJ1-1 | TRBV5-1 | CASSPLTGGNTEAFF
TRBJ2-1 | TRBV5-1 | CASSQASGAYNEQFF
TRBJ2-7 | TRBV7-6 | CASSRNYRTYEQYF
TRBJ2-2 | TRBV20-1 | CSARGLAGGTGELFF
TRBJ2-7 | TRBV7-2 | CASRRSGGYEQYF
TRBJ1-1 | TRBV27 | CASSLFLPTGNTEAFF
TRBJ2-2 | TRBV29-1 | CSVRTGRPTGELFF
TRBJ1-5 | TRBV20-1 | CSAITPRGGQPQHF
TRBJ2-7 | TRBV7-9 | CASSPQGTEQYF
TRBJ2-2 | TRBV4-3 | CASSQDSSGRLGTGELFF
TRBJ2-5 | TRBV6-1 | CASRFRGDTGQETQYF
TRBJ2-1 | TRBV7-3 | CASSLRRASYNEQFF
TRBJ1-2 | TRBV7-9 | CASSFLGDYGYTF